The 21 T cell receptor beta chains in this list originate from one sample, sequenced in a study of T cell changes during pregnancy in multiple sclerosis. Profiled with immunoSEQ multiplex PCR; TCRdb holds only in-frame clones, not every one. The sample lists approximately 74,000 clones, 85% to 95% occurring once. The sample here was peripheral blood, taken before pregnancy. These receptors were obtained from a female donor with multiple sclerosis, enrolled in a pregnancy study.

The chain couples TRBV9 to TRBJ2-5, with D possibly being TRBD2 (5 bases). Trimming pared 1 base from V and 2 bases from J, leaving 15 bases between. Germline CDR1 SGDLS, CDR2 YYNGEE. The length of the CDR3 is 16 residues. CDR3 in DNA: TGTGCCAGCAGCGTACTTTTGAGCGGAACTCAAGAGACCCAGTACTTC. This encodes CASSVLLSGTQETQYF.

The V gene is TRBV7-8, the J gene TRBJ2-2; TRBD1 aligns across 7 bases. J gave up 4 bases and V 5 bases, and 7 bases lay outside the gene matches. The CDR3 totals 15 residues. CDR1 and CDR2 from the germline V gene are SGHVS and FQNEAQ. The CDR3: CASSLDRVGTGELFF. DNA for the CDR3: TGTGCCAGCAGCCTAGACAGGGTAGGCACCGGGGAGCTGTTTTTT.

The chain carries TRBV9 and TRBJ2-7; 13 bases are a match to TRBD2. J gave up 6 bases and V 3 bases, and 3 bases lay outside the gene matches. Germline CDR1 and CDR2: SGDLS and YYNGEE. The CDR3 is 14 residues long. The CDR3 reads CASSAGTSGIEQYF. CDR3 in DNA: TGTGCCAGCAGCGCCGGGACTAGCGGGATCGAGCAGTACTTC.

This sequence joins TRBV30 and TRBJ1-2; D is perhaps TRBD1 (6 bases). Trimming cost V 7 bases and J 4 bases, with 13 bases left between them. The CDR3 is made up of 12 amino acids. Germline loops: CDR1 GTSNPN, CDR2 SVGIG (reference sequence). The CDR3 DNA sequence: TGTGCCTACGGACAGCCAAGCTATGGCTACACCTTC. Its translation: CAYGQPSYGYTF.

The chain is built from TRBV21-1 and TRBJ2-5; no DNA check was done on the table's D call, TRBD2. TRBV21-1 is tagged as a pseudogene. This CDR3 spans 16 amino acids. Written as DNA, the CDR3 is TGTGCCAGCAGCTCGCTGACTAGCGGGAGCCCAGAGACCCAGTACTTC. Amino acid sequence: CASSSLTSGSPETQYF.

The chain is built from TRBV7-9 and TRBJ2-5; 10 nucleotides align to TRBD2. This CDR3 has 14 amino acids. Per germline, CDR1 SEHNR and CDR2 FQNEAQ (reference sequence). V gave up 8 bases and J gave up 5 bases; unmatched junction bases: 8. The CDR3 DNA reads TGTGCCAGCCACCTAGCGGGAGTTGGGGAGACCCAGTACTTC. Protein: CASHLAGVGETQYF.

This chain uses TRBV5-1 with TRBJ2-7; possibly TRBD1 for D (6 bases). V dropped 3 bases and J dropped 5 bases, with 15 bases sitting between them. The CDR3 is 14 amino acids. The germline V gene encodes CDR1 SGHRS and CDR2 YFSETQ. The DNA of the CDR3 is TGCGCCAGCAGCTCCTACAGGGCCGTTGACGAGCAGTACTTC. Translation gives CASSSYRAVDEQYF.

The genes are TRBV18 and TRBJ2-1; TRBD2 might be the D (5 bases). The CDR3 has 15 residues. V lost 4 bases, J lost 1 base, and 11 bases lay in between. The germline CDR1 and CDR2 sequences are KGHSH and LQKENI. The CDR3 DNA follows: TGTGCCAGCTCACAGGACCCGGGGTCCTACAATGAGCAGTTCTTC. Encoded protein: CASSQDPGSYNEQFF.

This chain joins TRBV4-3 and TRBJ2-1, with TRBD2 as a possible D gene (6 bases). Germline values: CDR1 LGHNA, CDR2 YSLEER. V lost 0 bases, J lost 2 bases, and 8 bases lay in between. CDR3 length equals 15 residues. CDR3 DNA: TGCGCCAGCAGCCAAGAACTAGCTCCCTACAATGAGCAGTTCTTC. Protein product: CASSQELAPYNEQFF.

The rearrangement uses TRBV9 and TRBJ2-1; the match to TRBD2 covers 12 bases. The germline CDR1 and CDR2 sequences are SGDLS and YYNGEE. V lost 3 bases to trimming and J lost 2 bases; unmatched junction nucleotides: 3. The CDR3 has 16 amino acids. The CDR3 DNA sequence: TGTGCCAGCAGCGATTGGACTAGCGGGACCTACAATGAGCAGTTCTTC. The encoded protein is CASSDWTSGTYNEQFF.

The chain has TRBV2 and TRBJ1-1, with no clear D. Germline lookup yields CDR1 SNHLY and CDR2 FYNNEI. The CDR3 is made up of 13 amino acids. V lost 1 base to trimming and J lost 2 bases, with 5 bases between them. The CDR3 loop reads CASSEGGNTEAFF. CDR3 bases: TGTGCCAGCAGTGAAGGAGGAAACACTGAAGCTTTCTTT.

This chain joins TRBV23-1 and TRBJ1-4; D is unresolved. TRBV23-1 is flagged as an ORF with uncertain function. This CDR3 is 11 amino acids long. V lost 5 bases and J lost 11, with 9 bases in between. CDR3 amino acids: CASSVAKKLFF. CDR3 sequence (DNA): TGCGCCAGCAGTGTGGCCAAGAAACTGTTTTTT.

This clone has a single count. The V call is TRBV28, the J call TRBJ2-7, with TRBD1 matching over 8 bases. Germline CDR1 and CDR2: MDHEN and SYDVKM. This CDR3 contains 14 residues. V was pared by 4 bases and J by 5 bases, with 7 bases of the junction left unmatched. CDR3 in amino acids: CASSWDRFDHEQYF. CDR3 in DNA: TGTGCCAGCAGTTGGGACAGGTTCGATCACGAGCAGTACTTC.

V usage is TRBV30 and J usage is TRBJ2-1; D is possibly TRBD2 (6 bases). The CDR3 is 14 amino acids. Trimming pared 2 bases from V and 3 bases from J, leaving 11 bases between. The germline V gene has CDR1 GTSNPN and CDR2 SVGIG (reference sequence). The CDR3 DNA follows: TGTGCCTGGAGTAGCACGGACTACTACAATGAGCAGTTCTTC. Its protein product is CAWSSTDYYNEQFF.

The chain is built from TRBV7-9 and TRBJ2-5; 7 nucleotides line up with TRBD2. Trimming removed 5 bases from V and 2 bases from J; junction bases left unmatched: 2. Germline values: CDR1 SEHNR, CDR2 FQNEAQ (reference sequence). This CDR3 region has 13 residues. The CDR3 reads CASSQGLQETQYF. The CDR3 bases are TGTGCCAGCAGCCAGGGACTACAAGAGACCCAGTACTTC.

This chain links TRBV21-1 with TRBJ2-7; the table names TRBD2, a call not compared with the DNA. TRBV21-1 is a documented pseudogene. The CDR3 runs to 14 residues. For the CDR3, the DNA is TGTGCCAGCAGCAATACTGGCGGAGCGCTCCCTCAGTACTTC. It yields the protein CASSNTGGALPQYF.

The V and J genes are TRBV7-9 and TRBJ1-1; no firm D call. Between the trimmed V and J ends, which lost 8 bases and 1 base, there was a span of 8 bases. The germline V gene encodes CDR1 SEHNR and CDR2 FQNEAQ (reference sequence). The length of the CDR3 is 12 residues. The CDR3 spells CASARENTEAFF. In nucleotides, the CDR3 is TGTGCCAGCGCACGGGAGAACACTGAAGCTTTCTTT.

The V call is TRBV29-1, the J call TRBJ2-7; TRBD1 aligns across 10 bases. CDR1 is SQVTM, CDR2 ANQGSEA, per germline. The CDR3 totals 13 residues. V lost 7 bases to trimming and J lost 3 bases; unmatched junction nucleotides: 6. The CDR3 DNA reads as TGCAGCGATAGGGACAGGGGCCTCTACGAGCAGTACTTC. Its translation: CSDRDRGLYEQYF.

V and J are TRBV19 and TRBJ2-5, with 9 bases identical to TRBD2. CDR1 and CDR2 (germline): LNHDA, SQIVND (reference sequence). J gave up 10 bases and V 1 base, and 16 bases lay outside the gene matches. The CDR3 is 17 residues long. CDR3 nucleotide sequence: TGTGCCAGTAGTATAGCGGCGGGAGGGCCCGATTTTAGGGGCCAGTACTTC. It is translated as CASSIAAGGPDFRGQYF.

This chain uses TRBV5-4 with TRBJ2-7; D ambiguous. The CDR3 sequence is 13 residues long. The V end was cut by 2 bases, the J end by 5 bases, with 11 bases between. CDR1 and CDR2 from the germline V gene are SGHNT and YYREEE (reference sequence). CDR3 in DNA: TGTGCCAGCAGCTTCCGGGTCGAGCACGAGCAGTACTTC. Amino acid sequence: CASSFRVEHEQYF.

The V and J genes are TRBV10-3 and TRBJ1-1, with D tentatively TRBD1 (5 bases). The length of the CDR3 is 14 residues. Trimming took off 6 bases at V and 7 bases at J, with 18 bases between the two ends. Germline V lookup: CDR1 ENHRY, CDR2 SYGVKD. Here the CDR3 reads CAIRGDGATLEAFF. The CDR3 bases are TGTGCCATCAGAGGGGATGGAGCCACCCTTGAAGCTTTCTTT.